These 4 T cell receptor beta chains came from one sample sequenced in a study of T cells in Graves' hyperthyroidism and ophthalmopathy. Amplified regions were TCR beta CDR3 sequences from RNA transcripts. During a first-round RT-PCR of the TCR CDR3, the HTBI primer set was used. From the multiplex PCR reads, TCRdb called clonotypes with MiXCR, one entry per CDR3 protein. The sample lists roughly 250,000 distinct CDR3 sequences; around 15% were seen once. Sequenced material: blood. These receptors originate from a woman aged 18-29 years with Graves' ophthalmopathy.

This clonotype was counted ten times or more. The chain links TRBV3-1 to TRBJ2-7, with D possibly matching TRBD1 (5 bases). The germline V and J ends were trimmed by 1 base and 2 bases, with 12 bases remaining between them. Per germline, CDR1 LGHDT and CDR2 YNNKEL (reference sequence). The CDR3 is 15 residues long. CDR3 coding DNA: TGTGCCAGCAGCCAAGGAGGACACATACCCTACGAGCAGTACTTC. It translates to CASSQGGHIPYEQYF.

In its sample, this clonotype was seen many times. The V and J genes are TRBV6-1 and TRBJ1-5, with no clear D. There are 17 residues in the CDR3. Germline V gene lookup returns CDR1 MNHNS and CDR2 SASEGT. Trimming pared 5 bases from V and 0 bases from J, leaving 17 bases between. CDR3 region: CASSQPQRWVSNQPQHF. CDR3 bases: TGTGCCAGCAGTCAACCACAGCGTTGGGTTAGCAATCAGCCCCAGCATTTT.

At least ten counts were recorded for this clonotype. The CDR3 DNA follows: TGTGCCACCAGCGCCAGGACTAGCGGGGGCACAGATACGCAGTATTTT. It specifies CATSARTSGGTDTQYF. V usage is TRBV15 and J usage is TRBJ2-3; TRBD2 agrees at 12 bases. CDR1 is LNHNV, CDR2 YYDKDF, per germline (reference sequence). Trimming removed 5 bases from V and 1 base from J; junction bases left unmatched: 4. The CDR3 has 16 amino acids.

The genes are TRBV5-4 and TRBJ1-5; TRBD1 agrees at 9 bases. CDR3 length equals 17 residues. V shed 2 bases and J 11 bases; nucleotides not matched to a gene: 17. Per germline, CDR1 SGHNT and CDR2 YYREEE (reference sequence). CDR3 DNA: TGTGCCAGCAGCTTAATCCTGACAGGGGGAAGTCGGCAGTCCCAGCATTTT. This encodes CASSLILTGGSRQSQHF. Full variable domain (rest looked up from reference TRBV5-4 and TRBJ1-5): ETGVTQSPTHLIKTRGQQVTLRCSSQSGHNTVSWYQQALGQGPQFIFQYYREEENGRGNFPPRFSGLQFPNYSSELNVNALELDDSALYLCASSLILTGGSRQSQHFGDGTRLSIL.